This entry lists 18 T cell receptor beta chains sequenced from one sample in a study of T cells in Graves' hyperthyroidism and ophthalmopathy. Researchers amplified the TCR beta CDR3 regions from RNA transcripts. HTBI primers were employed in a first-round RT-PCR of the TCR CDR3. MiXCR was run by TCRdb on the multiplex PCR reads, yielding one entry per CDR3 protein. The repertoire holds roughly 500,000 distinct CDR3 sequences, with 20% to 25% as singletons. Material for sequencing was blood. These TCRs come from a woman aged 65 to 85 with Graves' ophthalmopathy.

This clonotype was picked up many times. The chain links TRBV28 to TRBJ1-5; a possible D gene is TRBD1 (6 bases). Trimming cost V 6 bases and J 9 bases, with 12 bases left between them. The CDR3 has 12 residues. CDR1 and CDR2 (germline): MDHEN, SYDVKM. The CDR3 protein is CASSQGGTPQHF. Written as DNA, the CDR3 is TGTGCCAGCAGCCAAGGGGGGACGCCCCAGCATTTT. Full variable domain (outside the CDR3, taken from reference TRBV28 and TRBJ1-5): DVKVTQSSRYLVKRTGEKVFLECVQDMDHENMFWYRQDPGLGLRLIYFSYDVKMKEKGDIPEGYSVSREKKERFSLILESASTNQTSMYLCASSQGGTPQHFGDGTRLSIL.

This clonotype occurred many times. The chain has TRBV28 and TRBJ2-3; tentatively, D is TRBD2 (6 bases). Germline assignment: CDR1 MDHEN and CDR2 SYDVKM. The CDR3 length is 15 residues. V lost 3 bases, J lost 1 base, and 11 bases lay in between. CDR3 in amino acids: CASSFSGAGTDTQYF. In DNA, the CDR3 is TGTGCCAGCAGTTTCTCGGGAGCGGGCACAGATACGCAGTATTTT. Looking up the rest from reference TRBV28 and TRBJ2-3 gives the full variable domain: DVKVTQSSRYLVKRTGEKVFLECVQDMDHENMFWYRQDPGLGLRLIYFSYDVKMKEKGDIPEGYSVSREKKERFSLILESASTNQTSMYLCASSFSGAGTDTQYFGPGTRLTVL.

This chain links TRBV5-1 with TRBJ2-2, with D tentatively TRBD2 (6 bases). CDR1 and CDR2 (germline): SGHRS, YFSETQ. The CDR3 is made up of 15 amino acids. V was pared by 3 bases and J by 3 bases, with 12 bases between. CDR3 nucleotide sequence: TGCGCCAGCAGCTCCGGGACTCTTGACACCGGGGAGCTGTTTTTT. It specifies CASSSGTLDTGELFF.

J is TRBJ2-4 and V is TRBV4-2, with TRBD2 matching 7 bases. V lost 3 bases and J lost 5; bases outside the gene matches: 4. The CDR3 contains 14 residues. Germline CDR1 and CDR2: LGHNA and YNFKEQ. DNA for the CDR3: TGTGCCAGCAGCCATGGACTAGTGGAAAACATTCAGTACTTC. Its translation is CASSHGLVENIQYF.

This clonotype was seen a few times. The V and J genes are TRBV5-1 and TRBJ1-1, with 8 bases matching TRBD1. The CDR3 loop spans 15 amino acids. Per germline, CDR1 SGHRS and CDR2 YFSETQ. Trimming took 2 bases from V and 5 from J; bases not matched to a gene: 8. DNA of the CDR3: TGCGCCAGCAGCTTAACCCAGGGGGCAAGTACTGAAGCTTTCTTT. It encodes CASSLTQGASTEAFF.

V usage is TRBV7-9 and J usage is TRBJ2-5, with D perhaps matching TRBD1 (5 bases). Germline V gene data show CDR1 as SEHNR and CDR2 as FQNEAQ (reference sequence). The V and J ends lost 3 bases and 1 base respectively, with 15 bases between them. The CDR3 length is 16 residues. CDR3 in DNA: TGTGCCAGCAGCTTGATTGGGGCAGGGATCCAAGAGACCCAGTACTTC. Translating gives CASSLIGAGIQETQYF.

The sample holds one count of this clonotype. A junction end diverges from the germline sequence, so it may reflect a read error. This chain links TRBV25-1 with TRBJ1-2; 7 bases agree with TRBD1. CDR1 MGHDK and CDR2 SYGVNS come from the germline V gene. CDR3 size: 13 residues. CDR3 in DNA: TGTGCCAGAAGTGAACAGGGGAGCTATGGCTACACCTTC. Its protein product is CARSEQGSYGYTF.

This rearrangement joins TRBV18 to TRBJ1-1; D gene unclear. In germline, CDR1 is KGHSH, CDR2 LQKENI. The CDR3 loop spans 15 amino acids. V lost 1 base to trimming and J lost 1 base, with 10 bases between them. CDR3 in DNA: TGTGCCAGCTCACCACATCCGGCAGGGAACACTGAAGCTTTCTTT. It specifies CASSPHPAGNTEAFF. The entire variable domain, with the rest obtained from reference TRBV18 and TRBJ1-1, is as follows: NAGVMQNPRHLVRRRGQEARLRCSPMKGHSHVYWYRQLPEEGLKFMVYLQKENIIDESGMPKERFSAEFPKEGPSILRIQQVVRGDSAAYFCASSPHPAGNTEAFFGQGTRLTVV.

Ten or more counts support this clonotype. The chain recombines TRBV20-1 with TRBJ2-1, with D possibly TRBD1 on 6 matching bases. The CDR3 sequence is 12 residues long. In germline, CDR1 is DFQATT, CDR2 SNEGSKA (reference sequence). V was shortened by 3 bases and J by 9 bases, with 12 bases between the two germline ends. CDR3 nucleotide sequence: TGCAGTGCTAGTCAGGGGTACGGTGAGCAGTTCTTC. Encoded protein: CSASQGYGEQFF.

This chain links TRBV6-1 with TRBJ2-7, with no clear D. V was trimmed by 6 bases and J by 2 bases, leaving 8 bases between them. Germline V gene data show CDR1 as MNHNS and CDR2 as SASEGT. The CDR3 is 12 amino acids. DNA of the CDR3: TGTGCCAGCAGAAGACAAGCCTACGAGCAGTACTTC. Translated: CASRRQAYEQYF.

The chain employs TRBV19 and TRBJ2-1, with 13 bases identical to TRBD2. J was trimmed by 6 bases and V by 5 bases; bases with no gene match: 4. Germline assignment: CDR1 LNHDA and CDR2 SQIVND (reference sequence). The CDR3 extends over 15 amino acids. The CDR3 bases are TGTGCCAGTAGTTCGGGACTAGCGGGATCCAATGAGCAGTTCTTC. This encodes CASSSGLAGSNEQFF.

This clonotype came up a few times. The CDR3 sequence: CASSNLNSNEQFF. CDR3 bases: TGCGCCAGCAGCAACCTTAACAGCAATGAGCAGTTCTTC. The chain recombines TRBV5-1 with TRBJ2-1; D remains unclear. Trimming cost V 4 bases and J 6 bases, with 11 bases left between them. Germline values: CDR1 SGHRS, CDR2 YFSETQ. This CDR3 spans 13 amino acids.

This clonotype has at least ten counts. The genes are TRBV6-1 and TRBJ2-6; tentative D call: TRBD1 (6 bases). V was trimmed by 7 bases and J by 3 bases, leaving 10 bases between them. This CDR3 comprises 14 residues. CDR1 and CDR2 from the germline V gene are MNHNS and SASEGT. CDR3 loop: CASKQGFGANVLTF. The CDR3 DNA is TGTGCCAGCAAACAGGGCTTTGGGGCCAACGTCCTGACTTTC.

This clonotype was observed many times. This chain uses TRBV7-9 with TRBJ1-2; TRBD1 might be the D (5 bases). V was cut by 4 bases and J by 1 base, with 16 bases left in between. The CDR3 contains 16 residues. Germline V gene data show CDR1 as SEHNR and CDR2 as FQNEAQ (reference sequence). CDR3 nucleotides: TGTGCCAGCAGCTCCTGGGCGGAACAGGTTAACTATGGCTACACCTTC. Encoded protein: CASSSWAEQVNYGYTF.

The chain uses TRBV30 and TRBJ1-3; D ambiguous. V was trimmed by 2 bases and J by 0 bases, leaving 11 bases between them. Germline V lookup: CDR1 GTSNPN, CDR2 SVGIG (reference sequence). The CDR3 covers 15 residues. The CDR3 spells CAWSRAAFSGNTIYF. CDR3 bases: TGTGCCTGGAGTAGGGCAGCCTTCTCTGGAAACACCATATATTTT.

About this clonotype: A much larger clone differs from this one at a single base, so this may be a read error. This chain uses TRBV6-5 with TRBJ2-3; TRBD2 agrees at 12 bases. The length of the CDR3 is 16 residues. V was clipped by 4 bases and J by 7 bases; unmatched bases: 9. The V gene's germline CDR1 is MNHEY and CDR2 SVGAGI. CDR3 sequence: CASSSRLAGDRYTQYF. Written as DNA, the CDR3 is TGTGCCAGCAGTTCGAGACTAGCGGGAGACAGATATACGCAGTATTTT.

As DNA, the CDR3 is TGTGCCAGCAGCCCTAGCGGGAGGCTAGGTACAGATACGCAGTATTTT. It yields the protein CASSPSGRLGTDTQYF. The gene calls are TRBV9 and TRBJ2-3; 11 bases map to TRBD2. The CDR3 spans 16 residues. Germline V CDR1 and CDR2: SGDLS, YYNGEE. After removal of 4 bases from V and 3 bases from J, the junction contained 7 bases not matched to a gene.

This clonotype came up a few times. V is TRBV9 and J is TRBJ2-2; possibly TRBD2 for D (5 bases). Looked up from germline, CDR1 is SGDLS and CDR2 is YYNGEE. This CDR3 region has 15 residues. V was cut by 0 bases and J by 17 bases, with 23 bases left in between. CDR3: CASSVVAGNTEKLFF. The DNA of the CDR3 is TGTGCCAGCAGCGTAGTGGCGGGCAACACCGAGAAACTATTTTTT.